A single sample gave rise to the 4 T cell receptor beta chains below, sequenced in a study of T cell repertoires in cytomegalovirus infection. The antigens these receptors bind are not known. Via MiXCR, TCRdb re-called the reads, giving one row per CDR3 protein. The repertoire holds 380,000 or so distinct CDR3 sequences, with around a third as singletons. The material was cultured PBMCs, obtained from culture after CMV antigen stimulation. The receptors shown here come from a human donor in good health (CMV status not recorded). Some clones in this sample may be carry-over from other donors' samples.

This clonotype was observed a handful of times. V and J are TRBV6-1 and TRBJ2-7; D might be TRBD2 (5 bases). CDR3 size: 13 residues. V shed 1 base and J shed 1 base, with 5 bases lying between them. CDR1 MNHNS and CDR2 SASEGT come from the germline V gene. CDR3 coding DNA: TGTGCCAGCAGTGAAGGACTATCCTACGAGCAGTACTTC. Its protein product is CASSEGLSYEQYF.

This clonotype has more than one count but fewer than ten. V gene TRBV27 combines with J gene TRBJ1-2; perhaps TRBD1 as D (6 bases). This CDR3 is built from 13 residues. The germline V gene has CDR1 MNHEY and CDR2 SMNVEV (reference sequence). The V gene lost 11 bases and the J gene lost 7 bases, with 20 bases spanning the gap. CDR3 sequence (DNA): TGTGCCGTCAAAAACAGGGTTAGCGGTGGCTACACCTTC. Translated: CAVKNRVSGGYTF.

The chain links TRBV20-1 to TRBJ2-5; D gene unclear. Germline lookup yields CDR1 DFQATT and CDR2 SNEGSKA (reference sequence). The CDR3 runs 13 residues. Trimming cost V 3 bases and J 1 base, with 9 bases left between them. The CDR3 DNA reads TGCAGTGCTAGTCTCCCATCCCAAGAGACCCAGTACTTC. Translating gives CSASLPSQETQYF.

The sample holds many counts of this clonotype. V and J are TRBV7-2 and TRBJ2-1; D remains ambiguous. Germline lookup yields CDR1 SGHTA and CDR2 FQGNSA. This CDR3 spans 11 amino acids. Trimming took 3 bases from V and 5 from J, leaving 2 bases between them. The chain's CDR3 is CASSFNNEQFF. CDR3 nucleotide sequence: TGTGCCAGCAGCTTTAACAATGAGCAGTTCTTC.